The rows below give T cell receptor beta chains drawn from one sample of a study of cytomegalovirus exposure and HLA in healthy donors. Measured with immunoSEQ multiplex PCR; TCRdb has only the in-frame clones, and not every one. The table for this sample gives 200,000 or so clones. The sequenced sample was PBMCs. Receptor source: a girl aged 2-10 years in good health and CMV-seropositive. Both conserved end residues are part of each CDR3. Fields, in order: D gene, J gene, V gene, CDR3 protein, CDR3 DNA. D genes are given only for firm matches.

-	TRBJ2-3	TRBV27	CASSLLGPDTQYF	TGTGCCAGCAGTTTATTGGGGCCAGATACGCAGTATTTT
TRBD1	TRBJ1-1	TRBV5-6	CASSLRRGLGTEAFF	TGTGCCAGCAGCTTGCGCAGGGGGCTGGGCACTGAAGCTTTCTTT
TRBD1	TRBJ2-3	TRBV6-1	CAGSGRTGGRDTQYF	TGTGCCGGCAGTGGCCGGACAGGGGGACGAGATACGCAGTATTTT
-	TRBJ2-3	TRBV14	CASSPFALGTDTQYF	TGTGCCAGCAGCCCTTTTGCGTTAGGCACAGATACGCAGTATTTT
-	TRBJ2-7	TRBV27	CASSLWGPSYEQYF	TGTGCCAGCAGTTTATGGGGCCCATCCTACGAGCAGTACTTC
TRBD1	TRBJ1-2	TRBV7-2	CASSQRTGGGPWTF	TGTGCCAGCAGCCAGAGGACAGGGGGGGGACCTTGGACCTTC
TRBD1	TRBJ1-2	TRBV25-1	CASSPGGGYTF	TGTGCCAGCAGTCCAGGGGGCGGCTACACCTTC
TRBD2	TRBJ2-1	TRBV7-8	CASRISGSSYNEQFF	TGTGCCAGCAGGATTAGCGGGAGCTCCTACAATGAGCAGTTCTTC
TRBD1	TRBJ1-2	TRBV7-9	CASSQIGTGFFYGYTF	TGTGCCAGCAGCCAAATAGGGACAGGATTTTTCTATGGCTACACCTTC
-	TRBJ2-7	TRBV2	CASSAGGTPYEQYF	TGTGCCAGCAGTGCCGGAGGGACTCCATACGAGCAGTACTTC
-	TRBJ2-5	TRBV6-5	CASSFYGGQETQYF	TGTGCCAGCAGTTTTTACGGGGGCCAAGAGACCCAGTACTTC
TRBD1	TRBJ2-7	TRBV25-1	CASSEPGQGRYEQYF	TGTGCCAGCAGTGAACCCGGACAGGGAAGGTACGAGCAGTACTTC
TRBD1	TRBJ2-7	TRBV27	CASSLWQGAPWGEQYF	TGTGCCAGCAGTTTGTGGCAGGGGGCCCCATGGGGCGAGCAGTACTTC
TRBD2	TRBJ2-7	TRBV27	CASSFRTSRVGEQYF	TGTGCCAGCAGTTTCAGGACTAGCCGGGTGGGCGAGCAGTACTTC
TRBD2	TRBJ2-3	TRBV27	CASSFSGTRTSGATDTQYF	TGTGCCAGCAGTTTTTCCGGGACACGGACTAGCGGGGCCACAGATACGCAGTATTTT
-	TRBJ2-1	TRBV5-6	CASSLGDSYNEQFF	TGTGCCAGCAGCTTAGGGGACTCCTACAATGAGCAGTTCTTC
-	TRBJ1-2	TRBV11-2	CASSSGGDGYTF	TGTGCCAGCAGCTCCGGGGGGGATGGCTACACCTTC
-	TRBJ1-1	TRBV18	CASSPERNTEAFF	TGTGCCAGCTCCCCTGAGCGGAACACTGAAGCTTTCTTT
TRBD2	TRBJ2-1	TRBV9	CASSQYTSGRRNEQFF	TGTGCCAGCAGCCAGTATACTAGCGGGAGGAGGAATGAGCAGTTCTTC
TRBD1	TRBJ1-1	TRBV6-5	CASSYLGGGTEAFF	TGTGCCAGCAGTTACTTAGGGGGCGGCACTGAAGCTTTCTTT
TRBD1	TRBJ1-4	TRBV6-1	CASSEGQGASEKLFF	TGTGCCAGCAGTGAGGGTCAGGGGGCGAGTGAAAAACTGTTTTTT
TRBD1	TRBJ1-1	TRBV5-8	CASSPTGQGRMNTEAFF	TGTGCCAGCAGCCCGACCGGACAGGGGCGCATGAACACTGAAGCTTTCTTT
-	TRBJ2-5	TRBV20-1	CSASGSETQYF	TGCAGTGCTAGCGGGAGTGAGACCCAGTACTTC
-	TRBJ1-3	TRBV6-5	CASSQTSYSGNTIYF	TGTGCCAGCAGCCAGACTTCGTATTCCGGAAACACCATATATTTT
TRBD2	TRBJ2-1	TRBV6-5	CASSYPKRRENNEQFF	TGTGCCAGCAGTTACCCCAAGCGGCGGGAGAACAATGAGCAGTTCTTC
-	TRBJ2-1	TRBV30	CAWSRMGQNEQFF	TGTGCCTGGAGTCGTATGGGGCAGAATGAGCAGTTCTTC
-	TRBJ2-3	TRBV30	CAWRLPNGDTQYF	TGTGCCTGGCGCCTCCCCAACGGTGATACGCAGTATTTT
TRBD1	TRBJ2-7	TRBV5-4	CASSFRQGSYEQYF	TGTGCCAGCAGCTTTAGACAGGGGTCCTACGAGCAGTACTTC
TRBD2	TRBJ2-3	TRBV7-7	CASSLASGGNTDTQYF	TGTGCCAGCAGCTTAGCCAGCGGGGGGAACACAGATACGCAGTATTTT
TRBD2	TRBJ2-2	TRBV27	CASRASGTDGELFF	TGTGCCAGCAGAGCTAGCGGGACTGACGGGGAGCTGTTTTTT
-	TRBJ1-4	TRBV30	CACPTVGASTNEKLFF	TGTGCCTGTCCCACTGTAGGGGCTTCAACTAATGAAAAACTGTTTTTT
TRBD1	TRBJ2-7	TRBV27	CASSLGTGHSYEQYF	TGTGCCAGCAGCCTAGGGACAGGACACTCCTACGAGCAGTACTTC
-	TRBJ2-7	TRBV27	CASSLGGIREQYF	TGTGCCAGCAGTTTAGGGGGGATCAGGGAGCAGTACTTC
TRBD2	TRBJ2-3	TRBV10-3	CAIRILAGAADTQYF	TGTGCCATCAGAATACTAGCGGGAGCAGCAGATACGCAGTATTTT
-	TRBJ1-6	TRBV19	CASSTDRESPLHF	TGTGCCAGTAGTACCGATCGGGAGTCACCCCTCCACTTT
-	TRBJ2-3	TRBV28	CASSFTGSSDTQYF	TGTGCCAGCAGTTTCACAGGGTCATCAGATACGCAGTATTTT
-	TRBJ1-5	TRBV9	CASSEGGGINQPQHF	TGTGCCAGCAGCGAAGGGGGGGGAATCAATCAGCCCCAGCATTTT
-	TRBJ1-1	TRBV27	CASSLSIWRNTEAFF	TGTGCCAGCAGTTTATCGATTTGGAGGAACACTGAAGCTTTCTTT
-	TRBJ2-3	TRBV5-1	CASSPVTPSTDTQYF	TGCGCCAGCAGCCCCGTGACTCCTAGCACAGATACGCAGTATTTT
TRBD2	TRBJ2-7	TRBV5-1	CASSLSSGRPYEQYF	TGCGCCAGCAGCTTGTCTAGCGGGAGGCCCTACGAGCAGTACTTC
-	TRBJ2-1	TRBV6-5	CASSYSYRLPNEQFF	TGTGCCAGCAGTTACTCGTACCGACTACCAAATGAGCAGTTCTTC
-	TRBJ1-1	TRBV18	CASSPLRVNTEAFF	TGTGCCAGCTCACCCCTGAGGGTGAACACTGAAGCTTTCTTT
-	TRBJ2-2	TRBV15	CATSKGLSESNTGELFF	TGTGCCACCAGCAAGGGGTTATCGGAATCGAACACCGGGGAGCTGTTTTTT
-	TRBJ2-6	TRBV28	CASSGHGSSGANVLTF	TGTGCCAGCAGTGGACATGGGTCCAGTGGGGCCAACGTCCTGACTTTC
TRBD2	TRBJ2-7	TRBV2	CASSERGYEQYF	TGTGCCAGCAGTGAGCGGGGGTACGAGCAGTACTTC
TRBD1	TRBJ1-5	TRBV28	CASTDRGRNQPQHF	TGTGCCAGCACTGACAGGGGGCGGAATCAGCCCCAGCATTTT
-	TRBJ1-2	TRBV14	CASSLTQNYGYTF	TGTGCCAGCAGCCTGACACAAAACTATGGCTACACCTTC
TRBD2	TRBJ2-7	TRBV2	CASSEGLANEQYF	TGTGCCAGCAGTGAGGGACTAGCAAACGAGCAGTACTTC
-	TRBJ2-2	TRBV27	CASSYYGTNTGELFF	TGTGCCAGCAGTTATTACGGGACGAACACCGGGGAGCTGTTTTTT
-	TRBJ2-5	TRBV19	CASSIPHRDIDQETQYF	TGTGCCAGTAGTATACCCCACCGGGACATCGACCAAGAGACCCAGTACTTC
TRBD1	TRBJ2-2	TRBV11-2	CASSLHDRGLGNTGELFF	TGTGCCAGCAGCTTACACGACAGGGGGCTGGGGAACACCGGGGAGCTGTTTTTT
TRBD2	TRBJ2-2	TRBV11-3	CASSQRGLAANTGELFF	TGTGCCAGCAGCCAGCGGGGGCTAGCGGCCAACACCGGGGAGCTGTTTTTT
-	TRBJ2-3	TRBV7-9	CATPGGQAYTDTQYF	TGTGCCACCCCCGGGGGGCAGGCCTACACAGATACGCAGTATTTT
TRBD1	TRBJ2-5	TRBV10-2	CASSGSGGFMSPVQETQYF	TGCGCCAGCAGTGGATCAGGGGGCTTCATGTCCCCCGTTCAAGAGACCCAGTACTTC